This T cell receptor beta chain appears in the sequencing data of a study of blood T cells in healthy people across ages. Alongside a J-beta primer mix, a sample-barcoded 5' primer served in a second PCR lasting about 7 to 12 cycles. TCRdb independently ran MiXCR on the 5' RACE reads; one entry per CDR3 protein. The sample carries 1 million or so distinct CDR3 sequences, about 23% recorded once. The same data also contributed to another study, on T cells of mothers and their children.

Source material: blood. This TCR was sampled from a girl aged 2 to 9 in good health.

The CDR3 loop reads CASSGPAFGIILNEQFF. CDR3 nucleotides: TGTGCCAGCAGCGGGCCAGCTTTCGGGATCATTCTCAATGAGCAGTTCTTC. The chain uses TRBV12-3 or TRBV12-4 and TRBJ2-1; maybe TRBD2 (5 bases). The CDR3 sequence is 17 residues long. V was pared by 6 bases and J by 6 bases, with 24 bases between.